These 9 T cell receptor beta chains were all obtained from the same sample, sequenced in a study of T-cell reconstitution after alpha-beta-depleted transplantation in children. As it was prepared, the TCRbeta library received unique molecular identifiers. Via MiXCR, TCRdb re-called the PCR reads, giving one row per CDR3 protein. The repertoire has a few hundred thousand distinct CDR3 sequences, approximately 10% of them found once; the top ten carry around 6%. Sequencing used PBMCs from the stem cell graft donor, obtained from the stem cell graft. These receptors came from a human donor who donated a stem cell graft to a child with acute lymphoblastic leukemia.

This clonotype was counted once. V and J are TRBV5-6 and TRBJ1-1; D possibly corresponds to TRBD1 (5 bases). The CDR3 runs 14 residues. V lost 4 bases to trimming and J lost 1 base, with 11 bases between them. Germline lookup yields CDR1 SGHDT and CDR2 YYEEEE. The CDR3 region is CASSPGGRNTEAFF. As DNA, the CDR3 is TGTGCCAGCAGCCCCGGGGGGAGGAACACTGAAGCTTTCTTT.

The rearrangement joins TRBV7-9 to TRBJ1-2, with TRBD1 identical over 7 bases. The germline CDR1 and CDR2 sequences are SEHNR and FQNEAQ (reference sequence). This CDR3 comprises 15 residues. The ends lost 4 bases at V and 4 bases at J; junction bases unmatched: 9. The CDR3 here is CASSSPETGTYGYTF. The CDR3 nucleotides read TGTGCCAGCAGCTCGCCAGAGACAGGGACCTATGGCTACACCTTC.

This clonotype was counted only a few times. V and J are TRBV7-2 and TRBJ2-5, with D perhaps TRBD1 or TRBD2 (5 bases each). The CDR3 extends over 16 amino acids. The V gene's germline CDR1 is SGHTA and CDR2 FQGNSA. Trimming removed 0 bases at V and 13 bases at J, with 24 bases between. This CDR3 is CASSLAPYKGRAPGYF. CDR3 nucleotides: TGTGCCAGCAGCTTAGCTCCCTACAAGGGACGGGCCCCCGGGTACTTC.

Written as DNA, the CDR3 is TGCGCCAGCAGCCGGACCTTCGACAGGGCCGAAAATTCACCCCTCCACTTT. Translation gives CASSRTFDRAENSPLHF. V usage is TRBV5-1 and J usage is TRBJ1-6, with 7 bases identical to TRBD1. The CDR3 spans 17 residues. CDR1 and CDR2 from the germline V gene are SGHRS and YFSETQ. Trimming removed 4 bases from V and 7 bases from J; junction bases left unmatched: 14.

The CDR3 DNA follows: TGCAGTGCAGGGGACAGGCACTACGAGCAGTACTTC. Amino acid sequence: CSAGDRHYEQYF. The rearrangement links TRBV20-1 to TRBJ2-7, with TRBD1 identical over 8 bases. Germline V gene sequence: CDR1 DFQATT, CDR2 SNEGSKA (reference sequence). This CDR3 comprises 12 residues. V lost 6 bases and J lost 3; bases outside the gene matches: 4.

This clonotype was seen a handful of times. The chain is built from TRBV10-3 and TRBJ2-5; D perhaps matches TRBD2 (6 bases). This CDR3 is built from 15 residues. The germline V and J ends were trimmed by 9 bases and 7 bases, with 24 bases remaining between them. Germline V lookup: CDR1 ENHRY, CDR2 SYGVKD. In DNA form, the CDR3 reads TGTGCCATATATCCCGGGACCGCTAACGGGGGGACCCAGTACTTC. This gives the protein CAIYPGTANGGTQYF.

The J gene is TRBJ2-3, the V gene TRBV24-1; D not resolved. Trimming cost V 3 bases and J 0 bases, with 3 bases left between them. Germline CDR1 reads KGHDR; CDR2 reads SFDVKD. There are 13 residues in the CDR3. The CDR3 DNA sequence: TGTGCCACCAGTGATATCAGCACAGATACGCAGTATTTT. Its translation: CATSDISTDTQYF.

This clonotype appeared a few times. This sequence joins TRBV6-2 or TRBV6-3 and TRBJ2-2; D possibly uses TRBD1 or TRBD2 (6 bases each). The CDR3 runs 13 residues. Germline V lookup: CDR1 MNHEY, CDR2 SVGEGT. The V end was cut by 7 bases, the J end by 5 bases, with 11 bases between. The CDR3 sequence is CASTGGGTGELFF. CDR3 bases: TGTGCCAGCACCGGAGGGGGGACCGGGGAGCTGTTTTTT.

The J gene is TRBJ1-2, the V gene TRBV11-2; the D gene is possibly TRBD1 (5 bases). There are 14 residues in the CDR3. Germline V gene sequence: CDR1 SGHAT, CDR2 FQNNGV. Trimming removed 5 bases from V and 8 bases from J, with 18 bases in between. The CDR3 coding sequence is TGTGCCAGCAGCCCCAGGGAGAGTTCGGTAGGCTACACCTTC. Encoded protein: CASSPRESSVGYTF.